This TCR beta chain was identified during a study of neurological immune-mediated disorders. The study's findings and limits: The multiple sclerosis repertoire cluster had no association with any clinical or MRI feature.

As for this clonotype: Its antigen is still unknown.

It was from 2 million PBMCs stored at -80 C that the unsorted libraries were obtained. Synthesis of cDNA was performed by 5'RACE using 10-nucleotide random UMIs. Over 190 million TCR-beta sequences from 15-18 subjects came out of each sequencing run. TCRdb re-called the 5' RACE reads with MiXCR, one entry per CDR3 protein. This repertoire shows tens of thousands of distinct CDR3 sequences, roughly 4.3% found once; its top ten account for around 7%. Germline V CDR1 and CDR2: SGDLS, YYNGEE. V lost 2 bases and J lost 3, with 12 bases in between. This CDR3 region has 14 residues. The sample taken for sequencing was PBMCs. The source of this sequence is a man in his thirties or forties with multiple sclerosis. The chain employs TRBV9 and TRBJ2-7; D might be TRBD1 (6 bases). The DNA for the CDR3 is TGTGCCAGCAGCGTCCACCCGACAGGCTACGAGCAGTACTTC. Protein product: CASSVHPTGYEQYF.